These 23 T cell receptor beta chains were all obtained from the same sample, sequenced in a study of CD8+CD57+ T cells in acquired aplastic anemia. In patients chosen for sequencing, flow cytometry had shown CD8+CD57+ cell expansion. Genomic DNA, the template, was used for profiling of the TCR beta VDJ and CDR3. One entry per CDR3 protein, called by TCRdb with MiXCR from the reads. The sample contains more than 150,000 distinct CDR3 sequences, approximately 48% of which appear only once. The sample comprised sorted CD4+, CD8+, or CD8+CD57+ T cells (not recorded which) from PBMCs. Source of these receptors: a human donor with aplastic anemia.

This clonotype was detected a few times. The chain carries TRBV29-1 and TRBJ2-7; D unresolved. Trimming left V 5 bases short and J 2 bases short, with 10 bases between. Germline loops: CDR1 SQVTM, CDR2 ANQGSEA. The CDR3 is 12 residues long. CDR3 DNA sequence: TGCAGCGTTAACGTAGGACCCTACGAGCAGTACTTC. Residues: CSVNVGPYEQYF.

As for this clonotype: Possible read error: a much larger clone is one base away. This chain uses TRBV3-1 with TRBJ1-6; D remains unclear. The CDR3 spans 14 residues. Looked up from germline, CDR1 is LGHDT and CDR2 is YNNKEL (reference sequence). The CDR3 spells CASSLRENNSPPHF. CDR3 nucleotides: TGTGCCAGCAGCTTACGTGAGAATAATTCACCCCCCCACTTT.

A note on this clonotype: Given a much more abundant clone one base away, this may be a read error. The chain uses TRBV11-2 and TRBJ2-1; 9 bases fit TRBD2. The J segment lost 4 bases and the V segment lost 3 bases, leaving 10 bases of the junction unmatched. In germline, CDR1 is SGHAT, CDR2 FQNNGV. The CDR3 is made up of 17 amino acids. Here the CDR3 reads CASSFGGLRGGYNEQFF. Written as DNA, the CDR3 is TGTGCCAGCAGCTTTGGGGGGCTGCGGGGGGGTTACAATGAGCAGTTCTTC.

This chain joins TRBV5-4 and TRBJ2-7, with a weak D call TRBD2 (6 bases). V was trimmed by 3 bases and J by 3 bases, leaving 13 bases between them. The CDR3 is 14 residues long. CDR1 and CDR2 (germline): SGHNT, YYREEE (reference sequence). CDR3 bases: TGTGCCAGCAGCTCGGTAGCGGAAGGCTACGAGCAGTACTTC. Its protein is CASSSVAEGYEQYF. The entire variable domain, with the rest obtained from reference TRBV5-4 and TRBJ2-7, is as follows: ETGVTQSPTHLIKTRGQQVTLRCSSQSGHNTVSWYQQALGQGPQFIFQYYREEENGRGNFPPRFSGLQFPNYSSELNVNALELDDSALYLCASSSVAEGYEQYFGPGTRLTVT.

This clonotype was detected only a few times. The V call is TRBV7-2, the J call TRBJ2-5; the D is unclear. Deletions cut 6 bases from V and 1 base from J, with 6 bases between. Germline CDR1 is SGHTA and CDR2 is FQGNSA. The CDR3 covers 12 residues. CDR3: CASRSGQETQYF. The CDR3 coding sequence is TGTGCCAGCAGATCAGGCCAAGAGACCCAGTACTTC.

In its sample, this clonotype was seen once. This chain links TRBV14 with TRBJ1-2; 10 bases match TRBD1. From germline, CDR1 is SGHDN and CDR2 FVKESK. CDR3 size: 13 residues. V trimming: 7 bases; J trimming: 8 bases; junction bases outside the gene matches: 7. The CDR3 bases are TGTGCCAGCATCAGACAGGGGGCGAGGGGCTACACCTTC. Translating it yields CASIRQGARGYTF. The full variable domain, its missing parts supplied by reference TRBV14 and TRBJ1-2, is EAGVTQFPSHSVIEKGQTVTLRCDPISGHDNLYWYRRVMGKEIKFLLHFVKESKQDESGMPNNRFLAERTGGTYSTLKVQPAELEDSGVYFCASIRQGARGYTFGSGTRLTVV.

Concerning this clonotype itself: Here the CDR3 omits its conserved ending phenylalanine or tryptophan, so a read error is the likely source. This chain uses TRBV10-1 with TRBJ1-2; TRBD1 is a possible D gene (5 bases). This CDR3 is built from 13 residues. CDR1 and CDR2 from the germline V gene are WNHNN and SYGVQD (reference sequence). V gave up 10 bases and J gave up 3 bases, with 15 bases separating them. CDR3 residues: CATKPGIHYGYTL. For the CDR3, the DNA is TGCGCCACCAAACCAGGGATCCACTATGGCTACACCCTC.

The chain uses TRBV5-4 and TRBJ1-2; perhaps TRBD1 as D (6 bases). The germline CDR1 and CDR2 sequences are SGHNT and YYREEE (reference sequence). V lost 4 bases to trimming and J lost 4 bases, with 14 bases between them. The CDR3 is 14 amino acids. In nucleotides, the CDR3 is TGTGCCAGCAGCGGGGGGGCCGAAGTCTATGGCTACACCTTC. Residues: CASSGGAEVYGYTF. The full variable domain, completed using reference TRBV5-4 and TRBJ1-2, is ETGVTQSPTHLIKTRGQQVTLRCSSQSGHNTVSWYQQALGQGPQFIFQYYREEENGRGNFPPRFSGLQFPNYSSELNVNALELDDSALYLCASSGGAEVYGYTFGSGTRLTVV.

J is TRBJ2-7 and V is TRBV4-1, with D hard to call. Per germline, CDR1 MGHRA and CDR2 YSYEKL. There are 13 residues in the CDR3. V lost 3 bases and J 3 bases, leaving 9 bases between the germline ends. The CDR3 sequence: CASSHLTDYEQYF. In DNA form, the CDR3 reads TGCGCCAGCAGCCACTTAACCGACTACGAGCAGTACTTC.

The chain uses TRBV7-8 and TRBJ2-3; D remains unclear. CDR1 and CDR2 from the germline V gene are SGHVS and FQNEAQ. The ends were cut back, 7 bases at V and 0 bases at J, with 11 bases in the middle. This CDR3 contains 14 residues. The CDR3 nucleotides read TGTGCCAGCACTAGAAGTCCTAGCACAGATACGCAGTATTTT. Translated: CASTRSPSTDTQYF.

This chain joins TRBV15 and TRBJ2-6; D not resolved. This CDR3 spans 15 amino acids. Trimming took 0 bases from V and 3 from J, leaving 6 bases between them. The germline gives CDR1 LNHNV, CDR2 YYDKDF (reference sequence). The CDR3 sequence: CATSRDKSGANVLTF. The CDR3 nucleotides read TGTGCCACCAGCAGAGATAAAAGTGGGGCCAACGTCCTGACTTTC.

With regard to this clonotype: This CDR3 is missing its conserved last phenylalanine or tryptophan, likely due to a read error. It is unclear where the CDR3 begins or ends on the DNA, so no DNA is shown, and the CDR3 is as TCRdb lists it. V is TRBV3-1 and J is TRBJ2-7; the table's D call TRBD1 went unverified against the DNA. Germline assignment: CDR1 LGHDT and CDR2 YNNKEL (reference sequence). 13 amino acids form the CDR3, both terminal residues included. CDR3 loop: CASSQGTAGPPVI.

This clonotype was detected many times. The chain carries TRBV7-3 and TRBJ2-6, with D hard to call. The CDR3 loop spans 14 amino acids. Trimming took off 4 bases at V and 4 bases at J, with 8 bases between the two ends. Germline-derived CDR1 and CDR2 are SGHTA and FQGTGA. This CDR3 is CASSSPGGANVLTF. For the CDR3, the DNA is TGTGCCAGCAGCTCCCCCGGGGGGGCCAACGTCCTGACTTTC.

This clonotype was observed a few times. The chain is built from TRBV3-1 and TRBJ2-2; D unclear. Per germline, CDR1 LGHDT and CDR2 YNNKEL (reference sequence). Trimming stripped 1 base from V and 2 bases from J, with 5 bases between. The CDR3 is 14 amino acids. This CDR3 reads CASSQGPNTGELFF. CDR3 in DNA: TGTGCCAGCAGCCAAGGGCCTAACACCGGGGAGCTGTTTTTT.

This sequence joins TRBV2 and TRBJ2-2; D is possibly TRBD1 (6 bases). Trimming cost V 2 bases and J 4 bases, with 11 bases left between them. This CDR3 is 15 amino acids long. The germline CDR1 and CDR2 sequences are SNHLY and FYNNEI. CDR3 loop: CASSETGTPTGELFF. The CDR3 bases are TGTGCCAGCAGTGAAACCGGGACACCCACCGGGGAGCTGTTTTTT.

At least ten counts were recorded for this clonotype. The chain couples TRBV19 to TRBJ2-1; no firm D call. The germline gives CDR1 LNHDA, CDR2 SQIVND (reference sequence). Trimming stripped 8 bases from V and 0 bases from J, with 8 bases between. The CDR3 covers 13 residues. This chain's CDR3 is CASQGSSYNEQFF. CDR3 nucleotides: TGTGCCAGTCAAGGTAGCTCCTACAATGAGCAGTTCTTC.

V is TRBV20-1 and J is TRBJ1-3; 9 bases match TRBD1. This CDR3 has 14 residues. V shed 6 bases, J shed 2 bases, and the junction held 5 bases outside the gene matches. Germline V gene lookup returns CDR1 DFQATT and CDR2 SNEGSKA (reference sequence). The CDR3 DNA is TGCAGTGCGAGGACAGGGGCGACTGGAAACACCATATATTTT. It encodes CSARTGATGNTIYF.

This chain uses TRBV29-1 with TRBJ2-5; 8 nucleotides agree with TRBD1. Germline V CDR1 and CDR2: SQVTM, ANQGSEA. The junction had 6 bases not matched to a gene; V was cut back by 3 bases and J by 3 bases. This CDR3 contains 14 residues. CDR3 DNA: TGCAGCGTTGAGGTCCAGGACAGGGAAGAGACCCAGTACTTC. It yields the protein CSVEVQDREETQYF.

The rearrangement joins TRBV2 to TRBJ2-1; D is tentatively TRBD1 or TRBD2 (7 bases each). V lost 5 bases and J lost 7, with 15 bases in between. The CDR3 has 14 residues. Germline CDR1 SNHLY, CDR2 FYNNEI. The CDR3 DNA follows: TGTGCCAGCAGTTCAGGGGGGGGGCAAAATGAGCAGTTCTTC. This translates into CASSSGGGQNEQFF.

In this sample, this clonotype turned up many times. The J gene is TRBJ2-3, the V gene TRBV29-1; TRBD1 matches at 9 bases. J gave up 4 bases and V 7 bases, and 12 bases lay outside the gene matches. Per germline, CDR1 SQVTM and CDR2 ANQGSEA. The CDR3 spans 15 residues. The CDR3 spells CSAKVGTGYADTQYF. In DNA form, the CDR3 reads TGCAGCGCGAAGGTAGGGACAGGGTACGCAGATACGCAGTATTTT.

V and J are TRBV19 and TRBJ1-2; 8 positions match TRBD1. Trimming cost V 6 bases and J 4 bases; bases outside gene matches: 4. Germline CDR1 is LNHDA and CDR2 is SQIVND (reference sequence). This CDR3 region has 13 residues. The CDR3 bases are TGTGCCAGTAGGAGGACAGGGCCCTATGGCTACACCTTC. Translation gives CASRRTGPYGYTF. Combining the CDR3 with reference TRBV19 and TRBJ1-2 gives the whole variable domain DGGITQSPKYLFRKEGQNVTLSCEQNLNHDAMYWYRQDPGQGLRLIYYSQIVNDFQKGDIAEGYSVSREKKESFPLTVTSAQKNPTAFYLCASRRTGPYGYTFGSGTRLTVV.

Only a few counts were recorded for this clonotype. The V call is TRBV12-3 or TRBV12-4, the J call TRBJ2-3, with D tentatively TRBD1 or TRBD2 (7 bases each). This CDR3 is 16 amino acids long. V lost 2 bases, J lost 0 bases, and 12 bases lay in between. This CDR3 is CASSLRQGGSTDTQYF. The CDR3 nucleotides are TGTGCCAGCAGTTTAAGACAGGGAGGGAGCACAGATACGCAGTATTTT.

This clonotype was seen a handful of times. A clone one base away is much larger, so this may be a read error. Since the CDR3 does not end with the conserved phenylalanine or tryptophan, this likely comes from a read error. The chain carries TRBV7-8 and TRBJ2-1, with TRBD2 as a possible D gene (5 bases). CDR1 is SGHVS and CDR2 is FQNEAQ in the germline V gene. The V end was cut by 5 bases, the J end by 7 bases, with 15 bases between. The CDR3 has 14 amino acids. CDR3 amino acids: CASSPGVALNEQFL. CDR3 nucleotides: TGTGCCAGCAGCCCTGGGGTAGCGTTAAATGAGCAGTTCCTC.